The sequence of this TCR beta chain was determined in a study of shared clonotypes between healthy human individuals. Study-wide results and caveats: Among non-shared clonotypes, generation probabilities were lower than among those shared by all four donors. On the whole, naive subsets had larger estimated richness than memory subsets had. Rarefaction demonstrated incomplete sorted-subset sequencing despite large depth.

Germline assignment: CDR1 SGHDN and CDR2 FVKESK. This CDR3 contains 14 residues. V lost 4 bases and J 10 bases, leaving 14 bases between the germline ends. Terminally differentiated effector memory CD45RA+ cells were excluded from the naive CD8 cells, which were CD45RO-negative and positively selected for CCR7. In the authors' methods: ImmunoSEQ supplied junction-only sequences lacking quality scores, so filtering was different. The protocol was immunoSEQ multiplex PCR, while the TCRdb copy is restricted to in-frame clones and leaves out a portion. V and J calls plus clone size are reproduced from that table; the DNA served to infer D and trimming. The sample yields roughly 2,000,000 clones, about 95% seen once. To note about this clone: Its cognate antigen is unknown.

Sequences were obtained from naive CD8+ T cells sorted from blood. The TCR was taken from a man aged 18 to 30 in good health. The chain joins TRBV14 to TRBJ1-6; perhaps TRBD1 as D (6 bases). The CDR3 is CASSPRGFGSPLHF. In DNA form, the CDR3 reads TGTGCCAGCAGCCCCAGGGGATTTGGATCACCCCTCCACTTT.